This T cell receptor beta chain is drawn from a study of T cells in women clearing cervical HPV infection (dated by TCRdb to the late 2010s). A note on the overall study: The cases were fewer than 30 women with histologically confirmed HPV16-related CIN3 or worse, and 2 of these cases were invasive cancers. Controls were more than 20 women whose single incident HPV16 infection cleared within 12 months without precancer or cancer developing. Blood from cases was drawn at the visit where the lesion was first identified, while blood from controls was drawn once the infection was no longer detected. Among cases, blood sampling came a median of approximately 150 days after lesion detection, with an interquartile range of about 85 to 220 days. HLA typing was available for only a few women, so HLA type could not be excluded as a confounder. The exploratory proof-of-principle case-control study was nested within the Guanacaste HPV Natural History Study in Costa Rica and compared TCR repertoires across cervical HPV16 outcomes. Cases were matched to controls by age within five years and by the year the sample was collected. A median age of about 30 years was observed in cases versus under 40 in controls, and no significant differences in baseline characteristics were found. The parent cohort enrolled 10,000 to 11,000 women aged 18 or older in Guanacaste, Costa Rica, in about 1993 to 1994 and followed the women for 6 to 7 years. As quality controls, five blinded duplicates were added to each group, bringing the total to roughly 60 samples made up of about 50 participants and 10 replicates. Study-wide findings and limitations: The cross-sectional design could not show whether the associations came before the infection or were a result of it, and neither effector/memory subsets nor HPV-specific T cells were isolated. T-cell numbers per sample were unknown, so richness differences could reflect varying T-cell content rather than repertoire biology. TCR repertoire richness was significantly higher in CIN3+ cases than in controls across sequencing depths, while evenness did not differ. Random forest classifiers combining richness and V gene abundances distinguished cases from controls with an estimated AUC of roughly 0.8. Cases had lower TRBV6-7 relative abundance than controls (approximately 0.11% versus 0.16%; Bonferroni P = 0.0008).

TCR beta CDR3 regions were amplified by multiplex PCR using the immunoSEQ assay from an average of around 1,200 ng genomic DNA per sample. To correct primer bias, the assay used a complete synthetic TCR repertoire to set an amplification baseline. The amplicons were sequenced on the Illumina platform. Per the authors' processing: Sequence errors were corrected by clustering with frequency ratios and a modified nearest-neighbor algorithm, and the sequences were then analyzed in the immunoSEQ Analyzer using IMGT gene definitions. TCR richness and evenness were averaged over 20 rarefaction repeats at each rarefaction depth, excluding samples with fewer sequences than the depth. Wilcoxon rank sum tests with FDR correction were used to compare V, D and J gene relative abundances between the groups. Blinded duplicates gave an intraclass correlation of about 96% for TCR richness and an average of around 83% across roughly 69 gene segments. The immuneACCESS repertoire file appears here via TCRdb, limited to in-frame rearrangements. These files lack a portion of the clones; in checked studies, under half of the deficit traces to unresolved V genes, and the cause of the others is not known. The D gene and trimming were derived from the DNA, and the V and J assignments and clone size from that table. This sample's listing comprises about 20,000 clones. 5.5% to 8% of the sample is in the top ten clones.

Every participant had a single incident cervical HPV16 infection, and prevalent HPV16 infections were excluded. Cervical HPV DNA was detected by MY09/MY11 PCR and genotyped by dot-blot hybridization. Fifteen mL of heparinized blood was centrifuged, after which the buffy coat was aliquoted, frozen at -30 degrees C, and then stored at -80 degrees C. QIAGEN kits were used to extract genomic DNA from the buffy coat specimens. The CDR3, from cysteine to phenylalanine, totals 11 residues. The DNA has 24 bases, all within the CDR3, and is read from base 1. The V and J ends are trimmed by 5 bases and 4 bases, leaving 8 bases between them. CDR1 and CDR2, per the germline V gene (reference sequence), are DFQATT and SNEGSKA. A note on this clone: It has no known antigen specificity. The CDR3 is cut off 3 residues early in the read; its end comes from the germline J gene.

Input material: blood buffy coat. The chain joins TRBV20-1 to TRBJ1-2; the D segment cannot be called with confidence. The TCR sequence derives from a woman aged 18 to 75 with a cervical HPV16 infection that either progressed to CIN3+ or cleared (not recorded which). CDR3 loop: CSAPRLYGYTF. The DNA read from the CDR3 is TGCAGTGCTCCTCGACTCTATGGC.